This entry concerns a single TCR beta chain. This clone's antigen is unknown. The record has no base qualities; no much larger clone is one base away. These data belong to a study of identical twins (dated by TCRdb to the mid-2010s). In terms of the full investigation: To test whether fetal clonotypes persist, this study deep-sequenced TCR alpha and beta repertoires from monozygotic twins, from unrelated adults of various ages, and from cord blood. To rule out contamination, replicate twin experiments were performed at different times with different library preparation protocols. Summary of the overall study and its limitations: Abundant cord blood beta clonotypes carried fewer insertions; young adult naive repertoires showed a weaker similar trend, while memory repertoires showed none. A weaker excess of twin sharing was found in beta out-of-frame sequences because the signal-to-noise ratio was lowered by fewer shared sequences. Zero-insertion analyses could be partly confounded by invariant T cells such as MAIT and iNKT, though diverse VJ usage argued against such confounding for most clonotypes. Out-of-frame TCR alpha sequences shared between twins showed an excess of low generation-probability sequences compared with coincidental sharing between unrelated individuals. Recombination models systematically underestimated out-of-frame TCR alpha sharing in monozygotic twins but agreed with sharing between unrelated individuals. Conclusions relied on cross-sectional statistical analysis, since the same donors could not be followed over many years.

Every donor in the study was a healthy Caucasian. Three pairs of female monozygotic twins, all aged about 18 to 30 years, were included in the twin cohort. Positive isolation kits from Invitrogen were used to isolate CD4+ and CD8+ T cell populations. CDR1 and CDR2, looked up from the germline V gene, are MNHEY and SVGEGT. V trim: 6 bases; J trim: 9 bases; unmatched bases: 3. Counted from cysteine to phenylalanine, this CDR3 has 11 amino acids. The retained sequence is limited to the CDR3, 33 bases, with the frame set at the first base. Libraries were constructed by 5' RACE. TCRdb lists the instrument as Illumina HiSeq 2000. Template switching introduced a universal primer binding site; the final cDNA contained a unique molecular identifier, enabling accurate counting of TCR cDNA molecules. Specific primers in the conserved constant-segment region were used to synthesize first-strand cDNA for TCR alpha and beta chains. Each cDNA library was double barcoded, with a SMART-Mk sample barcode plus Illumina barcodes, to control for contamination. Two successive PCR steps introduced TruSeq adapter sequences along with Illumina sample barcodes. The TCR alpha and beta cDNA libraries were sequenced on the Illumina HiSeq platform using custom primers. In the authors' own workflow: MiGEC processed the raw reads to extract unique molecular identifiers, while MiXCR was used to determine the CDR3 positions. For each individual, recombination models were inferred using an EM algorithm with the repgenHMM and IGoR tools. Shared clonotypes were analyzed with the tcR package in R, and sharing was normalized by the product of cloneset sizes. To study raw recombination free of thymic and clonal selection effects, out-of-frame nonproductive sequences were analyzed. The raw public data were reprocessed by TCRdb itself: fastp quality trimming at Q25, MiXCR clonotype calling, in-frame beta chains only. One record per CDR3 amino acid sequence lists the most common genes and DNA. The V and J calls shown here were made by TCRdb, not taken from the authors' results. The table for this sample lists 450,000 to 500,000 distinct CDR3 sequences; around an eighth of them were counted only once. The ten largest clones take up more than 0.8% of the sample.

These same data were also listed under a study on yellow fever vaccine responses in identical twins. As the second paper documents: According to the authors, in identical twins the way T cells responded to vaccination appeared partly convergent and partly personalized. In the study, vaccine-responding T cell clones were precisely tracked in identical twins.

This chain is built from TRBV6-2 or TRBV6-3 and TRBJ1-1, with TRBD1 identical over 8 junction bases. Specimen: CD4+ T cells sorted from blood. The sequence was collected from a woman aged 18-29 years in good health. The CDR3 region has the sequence CASRQGGKAFF. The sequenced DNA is TGTGCCAGCAGACAGGGGGGAAAAGCTTTCTTT.